The 18 T cell receptor beta chains presented below share a single source sample, sequenced in a study of blood T cell repertoires in COVID-19. TCRdb keeps only in-frame clones here, not all; method: immunoSEQ multiplex PCR. The sample lists approximately 190,000 clones; more than 70% were seen once. The sample was peripheral blood. These receptors originate from a woman aged 40 to 55 who had recovered from COVID-19.

This clone was seen only a few times. The chain uses TRBV12-3 or TRBV12-4 and TRBJ2-7; D might be TRBD1 (5 bases). Trimming removed 4 bases at V and 6 bases at J, with 10 bases between. This CDR3 is 12 amino acids long. CDR3 coding DNA: TGTGCCAGCAGTTATAAGGGGTCCGAGCAGTACTTC. It encodes CASSYKGSEQYF.

This chain connects TRBV7-9 to TRBJ2-1; 10 positions match TRBD2. CDR1 is SEHNR, CDR2 FQNEAQ, per germline (reference sequence). The CDR3 is 16 amino acids. Trimming took 5 bases from V and 4 from J; bases not matched to a gene: 8. CDR3 amino acids: CASSPAETSGYNEQFF. CDR3 DNA: TGTGCCAGCAGCCCCGCGGAGACTAGCGGGTACAATGAGCAGTTCTTC.

The rearrangement links TRBV5-4 to TRBJ1-2, with 9 nucleotides matching TRBD1. Losses at the gene ends were 2 bases for V and 9 bases for J; bases not matched to a gene: 11. The CDR3 is made up of 15 amino acids. The V gene's germline CDR1 is SGHNT and CDR2 YYREEE (reference sequence). The CDR3, as DNA: TGTGCCAGCAGCTTATGGACAGGGGCGGCGGAGAGCTACACCTTC. Its protein is CASSLWTGAAESYTF. The whole variable domain, filled in from reference TRBV5-4 and TRBJ1-2, reads ETGVTQSPTHLIKTRGQQVTLRCSSQSGHNTVSWYQQALGQGPQFIFQYYREEENGRGNFPPRFSGLQFPNYSSELNVNALELDDSALYLCASSLWTGAAESYTFGSGTRLTVV.

This chain links TRBV27 with TRBJ2-7; 11 bases fit TRBD2. Unmatched junction bases numbered 2, after V lost 5 bases and J lost 2 bases. The CDR3 has 14 residues. In germline, CDR1 is MNHEY, CDR2 SMNVEV (reference sequence). CDR3 sequence: CASSVLAGAYEQYF. The CDR3 DNA is TGTGCCAGCAGTGTACTAGCGGGAGCCTACGAGCAGTACTTC.

Concerning this clone itself: The same CDR3 arises from other DNA sequences in this sample as well. V gene TRBV6-1 combines with J gene TRBJ1-4, with D perhaps TRBD1 (6 bases). V shed 0 bases and J shed 7 bases, with 12 bases lying between them. The germline V gene has CDR1 MNHNS and CDR2 SASEGT. The CDR3 contains 15 residues. The CDR3 DNA is TGTGCCAGCAGTGAAGCGAGGGGGGGAGTTGAAAAACTGTTTTTT. Its protein product is CASSEARGGVEKLFF.

The chain couples TRBV7-2 to TRBJ2-1, with TRBD2 identical over 7 bases. The CDR3 covers 16 residues. V dropped 2 bases and J dropped 7; count of bases not matched to a gene: 11. Germline assignment: CDR1 SGHTA and CDR2 FQGNSA. Here the CDR3 reads CASSLPPGLGSNEQFF. CDR3 sequence (DNA): TGTGCCAGCAGCTTACCACCCGGACTAGGGTCGAATGAGCAGTTCTTC.

CDR3 in amino acids: CASSSTGGGGNQPQHF. CDR3 in DNA: TGTGCCAGCAGCTCGACAGGAGGCGGAGGCAATCAGCCCCAGCATTTT. The rearrangement links TRBV7-8 to TRBJ1-5; tentative D call: TRBD1 (6 bases). Germline values: CDR1 SGHVS, CDR2 FQNEAQ. V was trimmed by 4 bases and J by 2 bases, leaving 15 bases between them. The CDR3 sequence is 16 residues long.

The gene calls are TRBV5-1 and TRBJ2-3, with 13 positions matching TRBD2. Germline trimming cut 7 bases from V and 4 bases from J; bases unmatched to any gene: 6. The germline V gene encodes CDR1 SGHRS and CDR2 YFSETQ. The CDR3 length is 15 residues. CDR3 sequence: CASGTSGTHADTQYF. CDR3 DNA sequence: TGCGCCAGCGGGACTAGCGGGACCCACGCAGATACGCAGTATTTT. The whole variable domain, remainder taken from reference TRBV5-1 and TRBJ2-3, is KAGVTQTPRYLIKTRGQQVTLSCSPISGHRSVSWYQQTPGQGLQFLFEYFSETQRNKGNFPGRFSGRQFSNSRSEMNVSTLELGDSALYLCASGTSGTHADTQYFGPGTRLTVL.

The gene calls are TRBV29-1 and TRBJ1-2, with D perhaps matching TRBD1 (6 bases). Germline V gene sequence: CDR1 SQVTM, CDR2 ANQGSEA. This CDR3 contains 12 residues. The V end lost 7 bases, the J end lost 6 bases, and 15 bases lay between the germline ends. In nucleotides, the CDR3 is TGCAGCGCGGGGTGGCAGGGGAATGGCTACACCTTC. This codes for CSAGWQGNGYTF.

This sequence joins TRBV2 and TRBJ2-3, with 11 nucleotides matching TRBD1. V was pared by 3 bases and J by 5 bases, with 1 base of the junction left unmatched. The CDR3 consists of 14 residues. The germline V gene encodes CDR1 SNHLY and CDR2 FYNNEI. CDR3 DNA sequence: TGTGCCAGCAGTGAGGACAGGGGGCAAGATACGCAGTATTTT. This codes for CASSEDRGQDTQYF.

The gene calls are TRBV2 and TRBJ1-2; D is undetermined. The CDR3 contains 15 residues. CDR1 is SNHLY and CDR2 is FYNNEI in the germline V gene. Trimming removed 4 bases from V and 8 bases from J, with 20 bases in between. The CDR3 nucleotides are TGTGCCAGCAGTGCTGTCCAAGGAGGGATGGGCGGCTACACCTTC. It yields the protein CASSAVQGGMGGYTF.

The chain couples TRBV28 to TRBJ2-7, with a weak D call TRBD2 (5 bases). Germline CDR1 reads MDHEN; CDR2 reads SYDVKM. V was cut by 3 bases and J by 6 bases, with 21 bases left in between. The CDR3 is 16 residues long. CDR3 protein: CASSFLSDSRSPEQYF. The CDR3, as DNA: TGTGCCAGCAGTTTTCTATCGGACTCGAGGTCCCCCGAGCAGTACTTC.

This clone was detected once. V and J are TRBV24-1 and TRBJ2-6; D call uncertain. CDR1 and CDR2 (germline): KGHDR, SFDVKD. Trimming removed 12 bases at V and 2 bases at J, with 10 bases between. This CDR3 spans 13 amino acids. CDR3: CAAGEAGANVLTF. The DNA of the CDR3 is TGTGCCGCTGGAGAGGCTGGGGCCAACGTCCTGACTTTC.

This rearrangement joins TRBV3-1 (or the pseudogene TRBV3-2) to TRBJ1-6; 8 positions agree with TRBD1. Germline V gene sequence: CDR1 LGHDT, CDR2 YNNKEL (reference sequence). The CDR3 length is 17 residues. The trim removed 4 bases at V and 0 bases at J, leaving 5 bases unmatched. This chain's CDR3 is CASSLRTGSSYNSPLHF. Here the CDR3 DNA reads TGTGCCAGCAGCCTCCGGACAGGGAGCTCCTATAATTCACCCCTCCACTTT.

This clone was seen just once. The rearrangement links TRBV7-9 to TRBJ1-2; D might be TRBD1 (5 bases). Deletions cut 5 bases from V and 0 bases from J, with 10 bases between. There are 14 residues in the CDR3. CDR1 and CDR2 (germline): SEHNR, FQNEAQ (reference sequence). DNA for the CDR3: TGTGCCAGCAGCGCCGGGACTGCTAACTATGGCTACACCTTC. Amino acids: CASSAGTANYGYTF. Drawing the rest from reference TRBV7-9 and TRBJ1-2, the complete variable domain is DTGVSQNPRHKITKRGQNVTFRCDPISEHNRLYWYRQTLGQGPEFLTYFQNEAQLEKSRLLSDRFSAERPKGSFSTLEIQRTEQGDSAMYLCASSAGTANYGYTFGSGTRLTVV.

The chain recombines TRBV14 with TRBJ2-2, with 9 bases matching TRBD1. V lost 6 bases and J lost 5; bases outside the gene matches: 10. The CDR3 consists of 16 residues. Germline V gene lookup returns CDR1 SGHDN and CDR2 FVKESK. This CDR3 reads CASSRPGTGHTGELFF. In DNA, the CDR3 is TGTGCCAGCAGTCGTCCCGGGACAGGGCATACCGGGGAGCTGTTTTTT.

This chain uses TRBV27 with TRBJ2-2; TRBD1 is a possible D gene (5 bases). The V gene's germline CDR1 is MNHEY and CDR2 SMNVEV (reference sequence). CDR3 length: 13 residues. The V and J ends lost 2 bases and 8 bases respectively, with 9 bases between them. CDR3 amino acids: CASSLVRQGELFF. The CDR3 nucleotides read TGTGCCAGCAGTTTAGTAAGACAGGGGGAGCTGTTTTTT.

The rearrangement uses TRBV5-1 and TRBJ1-1, with D possibly being TRBD1 (5 bases). The ends were cut back, 4 bases at V and 10 bases at J, with 20 bases in the middle. The germline V gene encodes CDR1 SGHRS and CDR2 YFSETQ. CDR3 length: 14 amino acids. CDR3 coding DNA: TGCGCCAGCAGCACGGAGGGGATCGGGGTGGTAGCTTTCTTT. This encodes CASSTEGIGVVAFF. The variable domain in full, completed from reference TRBV5-1 and TRBJ1-1, reads KAGVTQTPRYLIKTRGQQVTLSCSPISGHRSVSWYQQTPGQGLQFLFEYFSETQRNKGNFPGRFSGRQFSNSRSEMNVSTLELGDSALYLCASSTEGIGVVAFFGQGTRLTVV.